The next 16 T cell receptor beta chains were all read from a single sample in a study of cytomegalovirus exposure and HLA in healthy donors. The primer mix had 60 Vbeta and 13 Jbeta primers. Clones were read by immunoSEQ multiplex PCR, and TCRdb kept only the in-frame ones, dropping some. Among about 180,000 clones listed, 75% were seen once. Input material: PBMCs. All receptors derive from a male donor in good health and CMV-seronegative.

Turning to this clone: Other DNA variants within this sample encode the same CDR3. CDR3: CASSLRTDTQYF. The CDR3 DNA follows: TGTGCCAGCAGCCTCCGCACAGATACGCAGTATTTT. The chain recombines TRBV28 with TRBJ2-3; unclear D gene. Looked up from germline, CDR1 is MDHEN and CDR2 is SYDVKM. V dropped 6 bases and J dropped 1 base, with 5 bases sitting between them. The CDR3 has 12 residues.

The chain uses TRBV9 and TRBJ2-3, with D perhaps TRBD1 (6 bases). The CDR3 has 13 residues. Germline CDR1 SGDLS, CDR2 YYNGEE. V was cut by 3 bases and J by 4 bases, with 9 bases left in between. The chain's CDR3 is CASSEDSPDTQYF. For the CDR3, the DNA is TGTGCCAGCAGCGAGGACAGTCCAGATACGCAGTATTTT.

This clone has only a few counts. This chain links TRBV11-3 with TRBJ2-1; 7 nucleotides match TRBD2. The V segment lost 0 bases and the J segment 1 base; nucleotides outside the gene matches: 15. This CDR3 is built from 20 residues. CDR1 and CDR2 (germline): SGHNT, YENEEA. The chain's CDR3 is CASSLDQGGSAAVSYNEQFF. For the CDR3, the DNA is TGTGCCAGCAGCTTAGATCAGGGCGGGAGTGCTGCGGTTTCCTACAATGAGCAGTTCTTC.

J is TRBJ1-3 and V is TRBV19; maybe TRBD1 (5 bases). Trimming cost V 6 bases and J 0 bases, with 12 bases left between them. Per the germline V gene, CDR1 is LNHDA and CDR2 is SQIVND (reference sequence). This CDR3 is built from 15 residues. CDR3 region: CASSLPGSSGNTIYF. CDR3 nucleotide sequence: TGTGCCAGTAGCCTACCAGGGTCCTCTGGAAACACCATATATTTT.

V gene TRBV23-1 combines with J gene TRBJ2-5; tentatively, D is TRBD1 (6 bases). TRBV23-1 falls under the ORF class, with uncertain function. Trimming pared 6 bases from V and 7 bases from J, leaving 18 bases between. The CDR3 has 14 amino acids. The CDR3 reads CASRRHRVPATQYF. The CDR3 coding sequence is TGCGCCAGCAGGCGCCACAGGGTCCCCGCGACCCAGTACTTC.

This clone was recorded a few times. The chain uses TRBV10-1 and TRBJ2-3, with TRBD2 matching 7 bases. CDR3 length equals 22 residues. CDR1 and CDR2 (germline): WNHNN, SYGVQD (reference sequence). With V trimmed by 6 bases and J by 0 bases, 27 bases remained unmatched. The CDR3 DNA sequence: TGCGCCAGCAGCCTTCCCCCGGTGAGAGCGGGGAACACCAGTTGTAGCACAGATACGCAGTATTTT. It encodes CASSLPPVRAGNTSCSTDTQYF.

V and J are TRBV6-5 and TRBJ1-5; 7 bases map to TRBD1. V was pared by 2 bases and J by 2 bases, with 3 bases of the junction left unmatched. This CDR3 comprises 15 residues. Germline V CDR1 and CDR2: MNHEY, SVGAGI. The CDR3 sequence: CASSYAGTGNQPQHF. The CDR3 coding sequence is TGTGCCAGCAGTTACGCCGGGACAGGCAATCAGCCCCAGCATTTT.

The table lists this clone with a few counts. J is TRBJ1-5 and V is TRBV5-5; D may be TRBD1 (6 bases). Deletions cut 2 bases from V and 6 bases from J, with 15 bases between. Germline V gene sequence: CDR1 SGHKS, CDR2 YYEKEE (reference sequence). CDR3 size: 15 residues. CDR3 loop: CASSFLQGSRQPQHF. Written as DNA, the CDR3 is TGTGCCAGCAGCTTCCTTCAGGGGTCGCGTCAGCCCCAGCATTTT.

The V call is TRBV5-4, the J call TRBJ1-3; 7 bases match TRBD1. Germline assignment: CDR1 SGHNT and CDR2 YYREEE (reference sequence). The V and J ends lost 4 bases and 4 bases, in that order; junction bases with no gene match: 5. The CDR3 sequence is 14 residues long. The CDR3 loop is CASSAQGRGNTIYF. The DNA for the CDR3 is TGTGCCAGCAGCGCACAGGGGAGAGGAAACACCATATATTTT.

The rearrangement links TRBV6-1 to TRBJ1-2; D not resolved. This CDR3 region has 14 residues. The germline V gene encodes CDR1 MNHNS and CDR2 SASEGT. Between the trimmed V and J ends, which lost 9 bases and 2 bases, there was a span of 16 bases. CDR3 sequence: CASAGQLANYGYTF. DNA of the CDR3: TGTGCCAGTGCGGGCCAGCTGGCCAACTATGGCTACACCTTC.

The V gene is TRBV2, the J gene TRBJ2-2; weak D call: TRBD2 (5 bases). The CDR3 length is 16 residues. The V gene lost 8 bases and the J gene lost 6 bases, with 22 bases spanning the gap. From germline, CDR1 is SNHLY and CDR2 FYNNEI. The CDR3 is CASWRSSQRNAGELFF. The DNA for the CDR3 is TGTGCCAGCTGGAGGTCAAGTCAGAGGAATGCCGGGGAGCTGTTTTTT.

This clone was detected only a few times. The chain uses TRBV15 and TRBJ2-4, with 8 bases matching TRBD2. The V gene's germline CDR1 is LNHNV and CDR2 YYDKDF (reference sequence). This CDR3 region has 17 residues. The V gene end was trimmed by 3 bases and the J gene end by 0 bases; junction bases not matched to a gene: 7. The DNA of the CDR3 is TGTGCCACCAGCAGGGGCCGAGCGGGGGTAGCCAAAAACATTCAGTACTTC. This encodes CATSRGRAGVAKNIQYF.

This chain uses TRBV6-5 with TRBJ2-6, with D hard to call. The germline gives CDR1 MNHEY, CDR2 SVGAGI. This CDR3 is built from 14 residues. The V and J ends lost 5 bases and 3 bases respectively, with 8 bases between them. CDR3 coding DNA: TGTGCCAGCAGTCCGGGTGATGGGGCCAACGTCCTGACTTTC. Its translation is CASSPGDGANVLTF.

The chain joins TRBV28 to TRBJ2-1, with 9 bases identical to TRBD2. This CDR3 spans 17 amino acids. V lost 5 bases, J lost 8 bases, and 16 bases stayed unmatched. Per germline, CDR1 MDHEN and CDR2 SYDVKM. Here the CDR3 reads CASSMPGRRGRGHEQFF. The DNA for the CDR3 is TGTGCCAGCAGTATGCCGGGAAGACGCGGGAGGGGCCATGAGCAGTTCTTC.

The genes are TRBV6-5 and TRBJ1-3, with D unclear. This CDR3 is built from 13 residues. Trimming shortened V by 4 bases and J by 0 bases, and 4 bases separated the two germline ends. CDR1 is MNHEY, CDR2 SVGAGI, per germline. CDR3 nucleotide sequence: TGTGCCAGCAGTTTTAGCTCTGGAAACACCATATATTTT. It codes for CASSFSSGNTIYF.

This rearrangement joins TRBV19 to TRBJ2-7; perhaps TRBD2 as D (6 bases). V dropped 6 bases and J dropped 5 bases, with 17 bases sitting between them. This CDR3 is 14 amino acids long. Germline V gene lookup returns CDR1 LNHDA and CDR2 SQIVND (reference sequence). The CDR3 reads CASRPPGPSDEQYF. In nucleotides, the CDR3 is TGTGCCAGTAGACCGCCCGGGCCTAGCGACGAGCAGTACTTC.